This TCR beta chain was found in a study of shared clonotypes between healthy human individuals (dated by TCRdb to 2020 to 2022). Background on the whole study: The cohort included three men and a couple of women between 18 and 49 years of age. For each donor, three plates each were used for CD4 naive and CD4 memory, two plates were used for CD8 naive, and one plate was used for CD8 memory. The study deeply sequenced blood TCR repertoires of several healthy adults to estimate repertoire size and the extent of clonotype sharing between individuals. Different laboratories and diverse techniques were used to prepare libraries and sequence TCR repertoires, to increase sequencing depth and limit assay-specific biases. Leukapheresis yielded between about 0.8 and 9.5 billion PBMCs per donor. What the research found in general, with its limitations: Larger estimated clonotype richness was generally found for naive subsets than for memory subsets. When a few donors were compared, the shared fraction of clonotypes was around 5% for naive CD4, approximately 3.3% for naive CD8, about 2.5% for memory CD4, and around 0.4% for memory CD8. Sampling was restricted to blood, and TCR repertoires in tissue are likely to differ from TCR repertoires in blood. Rarefaction of sorted-subset datasets indicated incomplete sequencing despite the large sequencing depth. Compared with non-shared clonotypes, clonotypes shared by all four sorted-subset donors had higher generation probabilities. Because the study included a small number of donors, the genetic and exposure-history diversity represented was limited. Based on pairwise subsampling, the degree of clonotype sharing among donors was expected to be affected by sequencing depth.

The donors were healthy, HIV-negative adults who had no recently reported acute infections or vaccinations. All donors were Caucasian adults living in Nashville, Tennessee, USA. CD4+ T cells were enriched by magnetic negative selection, after which naive cells were positively selected on CD45RA and the negative fraction was taken as the memory subset. Blood was obtained by leukapheresis, after which PBMCs were separated by Ficoll-Histopaque density gradient centrifugation and cryopreserved in liquid nitrogen vapor phase. Purity and quantity of every magnetically sorted T cell population were checked by analytical flow cytometry. Each sorted fraction had its genomic DNA isolated and then quantified by UV absorbance on a Nanodrop 2000c. Measured from the cysteine to the phenylalanine, the CDR3 is 19 residues long. Left in the record is the CDR3 DNA by itself, 57 bases read in frame from the first base. CDR1 is given as SGHAT and CDR2 as FQNNGV, both from the germline V gene. V loses 4 bases of germline sequence and J loses 7 bases, and the interval between the two ends is 29 bases.

TCR CDR3 regions were amplified from genomic DNA by multiplex PCR using the deep immunoSEQ assay. Extracted genomic DNA from each cell subset was distributed evenly across all wells of several immunoSEQ 96-well plates, and each plate was treated as a replicate. Each replicate PCR for sorted subsets received around 210 ng genomic DNA, equal to about 30,000 T cell genomes. Purified libraries were measured with a Qubit 3.0 fluorometer, size-checked on a Bioanalyzer 2100, and measured again with the KAPA Library Quantification kit. Every immunoSEQ 96-well plate was sequenced on a separate single-read 150-cycle Illumina NextSeq 550 flow cell. The published analysis was carried out like this. Because the immunoSEQ output held only junctional sequences and lacked quality scores, the filtering could not match the filtering applied to full-length reads. Sequences were annotated with PyIR, a Python wrapper for IgBLAST v1.9, using IMGT germline references to assign V/J genes and CDR3. Reads were removed for weak V/J assignments (E-value above 1e-6), missing CDR3, stop codons, out-of-frame junctions, or ambiguous translated residues. V3J clonotypes were defined as sequences sharing an identical inferred V gene, J gene, and CDR3 amino acid sequence. The percentage overlap between two repertoires was calculated by dividing the number of shared unique clonotypes by the size of the smaller repertoire. RTK rarefaction, the Chao1 estimator, and Recon v2.1 estimates of unobserved clonotypes were used to assess repertoire richness. For all TCRbeta clonotypes obtained by the gDNA method from a few donors, generation probabilities were computed with OLGA. TCRdb holds this immuneACCESS table with in-frame rearrangements only. Some clones are missing; in checked studies, unresolved V genes explain under half, and the rest has no known cause. V, J and clone size derive from that table, while D and trimming were established from the DNA sequence. Present in this sample are fewer than 2.5 million clones, more than 85% of which were seen just once. 0.36% of the sample comes from the top ten.

Comment on this clone: Its antigen target is currently unknown. Per-base quality was not reported, and no clone a single base away is much larger than it.

The sequence derives from a man aged 18 to 30 in good health. Some clones in this sample may be carry-over from other donors' samples. The chain joins TRBV11-2 to TRBJ2-1; the D segment could be TRBD2, given 7 matching bases. The specimen sequenced was naive CD4+ T cells from PBMCs. What the cell subset or site label conveys for this sample: CD45RA+ positively selected. Read as DNA, the sequence is TGTGCCAGCAGCTCCCGACGGGGGCGACTAGAGCGGGATTGGAATGAGCAGTTCTTC. This gives the protein CASSSRRGRLERDWNEQFF.